This TCR beta chain was identified in a study of blood T cell repertoires in COVID-19. Whole-study context: PBMCs, B-cell-depleted T cells, or T cells provided the cDNA or gDNA that made up the material.

There are 17 residues in the CDR3. Germline CDR1 and CDR2: SGHDN and FVKESK. V shed 2 bases and J shed 5 bases, with 21 bases lying between them. TCRdb keeps only in-frame clones here, not all; method: immunoSEQ multiplex PCR. The sample lists some 190,000 clones, around 85% seen once, with 9.5% to 12% in the top ten. This clonotype originated in a human donor with active or convalescent COVID-19. The donor label of this sample is uncertain. The V call is TRBV14, the J call TRBJ2-5, with TRBD1 as a possible D gene (6 bases). Sequencing used peripheral blood. The CDR3 bases are TGTGCCAGCAGCCAACCCCCGGCCCCTACAGGGAAGGAGACCCAGTACTTC. This codes for CASSQPPAPTGKETQYF.